This T cell receptor (beta chain) is drawn from a study of blood T cell repertoires in COVID-19. Study context: Acute-phase and convalescent COVID-19 samples originated in the United States, Italy and Spain. PBMCs, B-cell-depleted T cells, or T cells were the source of the cDNA or gDNA that made up the material.

Germline V gene data show CDR1 as SGHVS and CDR2 as FQNEAQ. The V and J ends lost 3 bases and 5 bases respectively, with 16 bases between them. The CDR3 contains 15 residues. Original data processing: Amplification from reference gene primers served as the basis for estimated nucleated cell counts. Sequenced by immunoSEQ multiplex PCR; TCRdb stores in-frame clones only, minus some. V and J calls and clone size come straight from that table; D and trimming were deduced from the DNA. The sample includes about 100,000 clones, 75% to 90% of them seen just once. The chain is built from TRBV7-8 and TRBJ2-5; possible D gene TRBD1, 5 bases. Sequencing used peripheral blood. The sequence was collected from a woman older than 75 with acute or convalescent COVID-19. CDR3 sequence: CASSFSQGPRETQYF. CDR3 DNA: TGTGCCAGCAGCTTCTCGCAGGGCCCAAGGGAGACCCAGTACTTC.